This entry concerns a single TCR beta chain. Antigen: not known. V gave up 2 bases and J gave up 9 bases, with 11 bases separating them. The CDR3 sequence is 13 residues long. Sample time point: blood 4 weeks post-SBRT, at nephrectomy. The treatment here: 15 Gy SBRT to primary tumor, nephrectomy 4 weeks later. Nephrectomy followed 15 Gy stereotactic body radiation by 4 weeks. Sequencing was performed with immunoSEQ multiplex PCR; in TCRdb, only in-frame clones are kept and a portion is missing. The sample lists about 170,000 clones, 88% occurring once. These data are taken from a study of radiation and T cells in renal cell carcinoma. Study-level results: In blood, top tumor clones expanded by 2 weeks, shrinking by 4. Without pretreatment biopsies, baseline tumor clonotype presence was undetermined.

This receptor was obtained from a woman between 45 and 60 years old with renal cell carcinoma. Source: blood, taken from a patient whose treatment included radiotherapy and nephrectomy. The rearrangement uses TRBV23-1 and TRBJ1-5, with D unresolved. TRBV23-1 is an ORF, and what it does is uncertain. The CDR3 bases are TGCGCCAGCAGTCAAACGAATGAGCTGCCCCAGCATTTT. Translating gives CASSQTNELPQHF.